This TCR beta chain was recovered during a study of response to subunit inactivated influenza vaccine. Concerning this clonotype itself: Its antigen is as yet unknown.

This CDR3 has 15 residues. J gave up 0 bases and V 2 bases, and 1 base lay outside the gene matches. Per the germline V gene, CDR1 is MGHRA and CDR2 is YSYEKL. TCRdb used MiXCR to reprocess the RT-PCR reads, holding one entry per CDR3 protein. The sample carries hundreds of thousands of distinct CDR3 sequences, around a sixth recorded once. The study's findings and limits: It was the authors' suggestion that each seasonal influenza vaccination recruits few new T cells.

The TCR originated in a man over 45 who received an inactivated influenza vaccine. This chain connects TRBV4-1 to TRBJ2-7; 10 bases align to TRBD2. The sequencing used PBMCs from blood, collected approximately 13 days after vaccination. This CDR3 is CASSQLAGDSYEQYF. In nucleotides, the CDR3 is TGCGCCAGCAGCCAACTAGCGGGAGACTCCTACGAGCAGTACTTC.